These 27 T cell receptor beta chains came from one sample sequenced in a study of blood T cell repertoires in COVID-19. TCRdb keeps only in-frame clones here, not all; method: immunoSEQ multiplex PCR. The sample yields a few hundred thousand clones, 80% to 90% seen once. What was sequenced was PBMCs or T cells enriched from blood (not recorded which). The receptor set was obtained from a man aged 25-45 years who had recovered from COVID-19.

This chain joins TRBV7-2 and TRBJ2-3, with D perhaps matching TRBD2 (5 bases). From germline, CDR1 is SGHTA and CDR2 FQGNSA. The CDR3 sequence is 14 residues long. V lost 1 base and J lost 6, with 11 bases in between. CDR3 sequence reads: CASSLGGSVDTQYF. CDR3 sequence (DNA): TGTGCCAGCAGCTTAGGAGGGAGTGTGGATACGCAGTATTTT.

In its sample, this clone was seen a few times. V gene TRBV28 combines with J gene TRBJ1-1, with D hard to call. Germline CDR1 reads MDHEN; CDR2 reads SYDVKM. This CDR3 is 14 amino acids long. V was cut by 2 bases and J by 1 base, with 8 bases left in between. DNA for the CDR3: TGTGCCAGCAGTTTACGGGGTGGGAACACTGAAGCTTTCTTT. It yields the protein CASSLRGGNTEAFF.

The J gene is TRBJ1-1, the V gene TRBV7-2; the match to TRBD1 covers 7 bases. The germline CDR1 and CDR2 sequences are SGHTA and FQGNSA. With 1 base clipped from V and 6 bases from J, the junction kept 11 bases outside the gene matches. The CDR3 covers 16 residues. CDR3 coding DNA: TGTGCCAGCAGCTTAGGAAACAGGGGTTTTTTTCCTGAAGCTTTCTTT. Protein: CASSLGNRGFFPEAFF.

This chain joins TRBV30 and TRBJ2-3, with D tentatively TRBD2 (6 bases). This CDR3 is built from 16 residues. Looked up from germline, CDR1 is GTSNPN and CDR2 is SVGIG (reference sequence). V shed 2 bases and J shed 1 base, with 16 bases lying between them. CDR3 in amino acids: CAWSLGFTGGTDTQYF. Here the CDR3 DNA reads TGTGCCTGGAGTCTGGGATTCACGGGGGGCACAGATACGCAGTATTTT.

This clone was observed a handful of times. V and J are TRBV2 and TRBJ2-7; TRBD2 is a possible D gene (5 bases). Germline assignment: CDR1 SNHLY and CDR2 FYNNEI. Trimming shortened V by 3 bases and J by 7 bases, and 7 bases separated the two germline ends. This CDR3 has 11 amino acids. The CDR3: CASSDQREQYF. DNA of the CDR3: TGTGCCAGCAGTGATCAGCGGGAGCAGTACTTC.

V usage is TRBV7-2 and J usage is TRBJ2-3; 7 bases match TRBD2. Per the germline V gene, CDR1 is SGHTA and CDR2 is FQGNSA. The V segment lost 3 bases and the J segment 8 bases; nucleotides outside the gene matches: 11. This CDR3 is 15 amino acids long. CDR3 amino acids: CASSFRWGGAGTQYF. DNA for the CDR3: TGTGCCAGCAGCTTCAGGTGGGGGGGAGCGGGTACGCAGTATTTT.

V gene TRBV11-2 combines with J gene TRBJ1-5; 7 nucleotides align to TRBD1. Germline V gives CDR1 SGHAT, CDR2 FQNNGV. Germline trimming cut 1 base from V and 5 bases from J; bases unmatched to any gene: 5. This CDR3 is 15 amino acids long. CDR3 in DNA: TGTGCCAGCAGCTTAGCAGGGGGTATAGATCAGCCCCAGCATTTT. This gives the protein CASSLAGGIDQPQHF.

The rearrangement uses TRBV7-8 and TRBJ2-1; 8 nucleotides agree with TRBD1. Germline-derived CDR1 and CDR2 are SGHVS and FQNEAQ. V was pared by 5 bases and J by 6 bases, with 3 bases of the junction left unmatched. This CDR3 has 13 amino acids. The CDR3: CASSPDRANEQFF. The CDR3 bases are TGTGCCAGCAGCCCGGACAGGGCCAATGAGCAGTTCTTC.

CDR3 coding DNA: TGTGCCAGCAGCGTTACAGAGTCCTACGAGCAGTACTTC. This gives the protein CASSVTESYEQYF. This chain uses TRBV7-2 with TRBJ2-7; D unclear. CDR1 is SGHTA, CDR2 FQGNSA, per germline. The ends were cut back, 5 bases at V and 1 base at J, with 9 bases in the middle. The length of the CDR3 is 13 residues.

The rearrangement links TRBV9 to TRBJ2-3; 10 nucleotides align to TRBD2. Germline lookup yields CDR1 SGDLS and CDR2 YYNGEE. V was clipped by 3 bases and J by 2 bases; unmatched bases: 6. This CDR3 is 16 amino acids long. The CDR3 DNA reads as TGTGCCAGCAGCGCGTCTAGCGGGGGACTCACAGATACGCAGTATTTT. Its translation is CASSASSGGLTDTQYF.

The V gene is TRBV6-5, the J gene TRBJ1-2, with D unresolved. Per germline, CDR1 MNHEY and CDR2 SVGAGI. Trimming left V 3 bases short and J 0 bases short, with 14 bases between. This CDR3 region has 16 residues. This CDR3 is CASSYTGGRANYGYTF. The DNA of the CDR3 is TGTGCCAGCAGTTATACCGGCGGTCGGGCTAACTATGGCTACACCTTC.

CDR3 sequence reads: CASSIGRDRLKAFF. CDR3 sequence (DNA): TGTGCCAGTAGTATAGGCCGGGACAGGCTTAAAGCTTTCTTT. The chain uses TRBV19 and TRBJ1-1; 8 bases are a match to TRBD1. The CDR3 covers 14 residues. The junction had 7 bases not matched to a gene; V was cut back by 1 base and J by 9 bases. Germline CDR1 LNHDA, CDR2 SQIVND (reference sequence).

The V gene is TRBV28, the J gene TRBJ2-5, with TRBD2 matching 7 bases. V gave up 3 bases and J gave up 5 bases; unmatched junction bases: 6. Germline CDR1 is MDHEN and CDR2 is SYDVKM. This CDR3 region has 14 residues. This CDR3 is CASSFGGSGETQYF. The CDR3 DNA reads as TGTGCCAGCAGTTTCGGCGGGAGTGGGGAGACCCAGTACTTC.

The chain joins TRBV5-1 to TRBJ2-1, with D tentatively TRBD2 (6 bases). This CDR3 has 14 residues. Trimming cost V 4 bases and J 5 bases, with 13 bases left between them. Germline values: CDR1 SGHRS, CDR2 YFSETQ. DNA of the CDR3: TGCGCCAGCAGCACCATAACGGGGGACAATGAGCAGTTCTTC. It is translated as CASSTITGDNEQFF.

CDR3 in DNA: TGTGCCAGCAGCCAAGACTTAGCGATAGATACGCAGTATTTT. The encoded protein is CASSQDLAIDTQYF. This chain uses TRBV3-1 (or the pseudogene TRBV3-2) with TRBJ2-3, with D possibly TRBD2 on 5 matching bases. Trimming took 0 bases from V and 5 from J, leaving 9 bases between them. Germline values: CDR1 LGHDT, CDR2 YNNKEL (reference sequence). The CDR3 consists of 14 residues.

The V call is TRBV6-2 or TRBV6-3, the J call TRBJ2-1; 13 nucleotides agree with TRBD2. CDR3 size: 17 residues. With V trimmed by 0 bases and J by 3 bases, 2 bases remained unmatched. Germline values: CDR1 MNHEY, CDR2 SVGEGT. CDR3 residues: CASSYSGTSGVYNEQFF. CDR3 DNA: TGTGCCAGCAGTTACTCCGGGACTAGCGGGGTCTACAATGAGCAGTTCTTC.

The CDR3 DNA reads TGTGCCAGCAGCTTCGGACAGGTCTTGCCCGAGCAGTACTTC. The encoded protein is CASSFGQVLPEQYF. V gene TRBV5-4 combines with J gene TRBJ2-7; 7 bases match TRBD1. Germline loops: CDR1 SGHNT, CDR2 YYREEE (reference sequence). V lost 2 bases and J lost 6; bases outside the gene matches: 8. CDR3 length equals 14 residues.

This clone has only one observation. The chain recombines TRBV27 with TRBJ1-5; D gene ambiguous. The CDR3 totals 18 residues. The ends were cut back, 0 bases at V and 3 bases at J, with 18 bases in the middle. Germline V lookup: CDR1 MNHEY, CDR2 SMNVEV (reference sequence). For the CDR3, the DNA is TGTGCCAGCAGTTTATCTGGGAGACTAGACGGATACAATCAGCCCCAGCATTTT. Protein sequence: CASSLSGRLDGYNQPQHF.

J is TRBJ1-6 and V is TRBV7-8; TRBD1 matches 10 bases. CDR1 and CDR2 from the germline V gene are SGHVS and FQNEAQ. The V segment lost 4 bases and the J segment 9 bases; nucleotides outside the gene matches: 3. The CDR3 covers 14 residues. The CDR3 protein is CASSSGQGISPLHF. As DNA, the CDR3 is TGTGCCAGCAGCTCGGGACAGGGGATTTCACCCCTCCACTTT. Combining the CDR3 with reference TRBV7-8 and TRBJ1-6 gives the whole variable domain GAGVSQSPRYKVAKRGQDVALRCDPISGHVSLFWYQQALGQGPEFLTYFQNEAQLDKSGLPSDRFFAERPEGSVSTLKIQRTQQEDSAVYLCASSSGQGISPLHFGNGTRLTVT.

The chain combines TRBV24-1 with TRBJ2-2; TRBD1 is a possible D gene (5 bases). Germline V gene data show CDR1 as KGHDR and CDR2 as SFDVKD. Trimming took off 7 bases at V and 5 bases at J, with 13 bases between the two ends. CDR3 length: 14 residues. CDR3 bases: TGTGCCACCAGACAGGCCCTGGGGACCGGGGAGCTGTTTTTT. Its translation is CATRQALGTGELFF.

The sample holds a few counts of this clone. The genes are TRBV15 and TRBJ1-5; D gene ambiguous. V was trimmed by 6 bases and J by 4 bases, leaving 10 bases between them. The CDR3 contains 13 residues. CDR1 LNHNV and CDR2 YYDKDF come from the germline V gene (reference sequence). The CDR3: CATSWRENQPQHF. The CDR3 DNA follows: TGTGCCACCAGTTGGAGGGAGAATCAGCCCCAGCATTTT.

The chain links TRBV4-3 to TRBJ2-5; the match to TRBD2 covers 10 bases. V lost 4 bases, J lost 4 bases, and 6 bases stayed unmatched. Per germline, CDR1 LGHNA and CDR2 YSLEER. The CDR3 totals 15 residues. CDR3 nucleotide sequence: TGCGCCAGCAGCCGTACTAGCGGGGTTCGAGAGACCCAGTACTTC. Translating it yields CASSRTSGVRETQYF.

The chain combines TRBV10-3 with TRBJ1-2, with 8 positions matching TRBD1. Per the germline V gene, CDR1 is ENHRY and CDR2 is SYGVKD. This CDR3 contains 13 residues. V was clipped by 3 bases and J by 9 bases; unmatched bases: 6. CDR3 coding DNA: TGTGCCATCAGTGAAACAGGGGGTATGAGCTACACCTTC. Translated, it gives CAISETGGMSYTF.

The J gene is TRBJ2-2, the V gene TRBV18; D possibly corresponds to TRBD2 (5 bases). The V end was cut by 4 bases, the J end by 2 bases, with 11 bases between. This CDR3 spans 15 amino acids. Germline loops: CDR1 KGHSH, CDR2 LQKENI. CDR3 protein: CASSLGNFNTGELFF. For the CDR3, the DNA is TGTGCCAGCTCACTCGGGAACTTTAACACCGGGGAGCTGTTTTTT.

V is TRBV5-4 and J is TRBJ2-5, with 9 nucleotides matching TRBD1. CDR3 length: 15 amino acids. The junction had 9 bases not matched to a gene; V was cut back by 4 bases and J by 5 bases. CDR1 SGHNT and CDR2 YYREEE come from the germline V gene (reference sequence). CDR3 loop: CASSLGTGIGETQYF. CDR3 sequence (DNA): TGTGCCAGCAGCCTGGGGACAGGGATTGGGGAGACCCAGTACTTC.

V gene TRBV19 combines with J gene TRBJ1-1, with 8 positions matching TRBD1. The germline V gene has CDR1 LNHDA and CDR2 SQIVND (reference sequence). The CDR3 is made up of 16 amino acids. The junction had 14 bases not matched to a gene; V was cut back by 3 bases and J by 8 bases. CDR3: CASSIWGDRKGSEAFF. In nucleotides, the CDR3 is TGTGCCAGTAGTATCTGGGGGGACAGGAAGGGCTCGGAAGCTTTCTTT.

The chain uses TRBV11-2 and TRBJ2-1, with D unresolved. The CDR3 has 13 residues. Germline V lookup: CDR1 SGHAT, CDR2 FQNNGV. V dropped 4 bases and J dropped 7 bases, with 11 bases sitting between them. CDR3 nucleotides: TGTGCCAGCAGCTCGCCACAGAGAAATGAGCAGTTCTTC. As protein: CASSSPQRNEQFF. Using reference TRBV11-2 and TRBJ2-1 for the parts outside the CDR3, the full variable domain is EAGVAQSPRYKIIEKRQSVAFWCNPISGHATLYWYQQILGQGPKLLIQFQNNGVVDDSQLPKDRFSAERLKGVDSTLKIQPAKLEDSAVYLCASSSPQRNEQFFGPGTRLTVL.